This note documents a single T cell receptor (beta chain) sequence. Its antigen is not known. A second PCR of roughly 7 to 11 cycles used a sample-barcoded 5' primer and a J-beta primer mix. Paired-end reads containing CDR3 totaled no fewer than 2.5 million for each sample. TCRdb fed the 5' RACE reads into MiXCR, producing one record per CDR3 protein. Among 550,000 to 800,000 distinct CDR3 sequences listed, roughly 21% were seen once. This CDR3 region has 12 residues. Trimming cost V 6 bases and J 11 bases, with 19 bases left between them. Per the germline V gene, CDR1 is SQVTM and CDR2 is ANQGSEA. These data are taken from a study of blood T cells in healthy people across ages. Whole-study results and caveats: One million T cells yielded diversity estimates that were considered underestimates. TCR beta diversity per million T cells fell roughly linearly with age.

The material sequenced was blood. The chain is built from TRBV29-1 and TRBJ2-5; D may be TRBD2 (5 bases). The receptor was isolated from a man in his 70s in good health. The CDR3 is CSVVAGSSEQYF. CDR3 bases: TGCAGCGTGGTAGCTGGGAGTAGTGAGCAGTACTTC. Looking up the rest from reference TRBV29-1 and TRBJ2-5 gives the full variable domain: SAVISQKPSRDICQRGTSLTIQCQVDSQVTMMFWYRQQPGQSLTLIATANQGSEATYESGFVIDKFPISRPNLTFSTLTVSNMSPEDSSIYLCSVVAGSSEQYFGPGTRLLVL.